A single sample gave rise to the 24 T cell receptor beta chains below, sequenced in a study of blood T cell repertoires in COVID-19. Clones were read by immunoSEQ multiplex PCR, and TCRdb kept only the in-frame ones, dropping some. Of 140,000 to 150,000 clones in the sample, 80% are singletons; the top ten hold 10% to 15%. Material for sequencing was peripheral blood. Source of these receptors: a man between 60 and 70 years old with active or convalescent COVID-19.

The genes are TRBV3-1 (or the pseudogene TRBV3-2) and TRBJ1-6; 7 nucleotides line up with TRBD1. With V trimmed by 5 bases and J by 7 bases, 5 bases remained unmatched. Per germline, CDR1 LGHDT and CDR2 YNNKEL (reference sequence). CDR3 length: 14 amino acids. The CDR3 DNA sequence: TGTGCCAGCAGCGTACGGGACAGAAATTCACCCCTCCACTTT. Translation gives CASSVRDRNSPLHF.

The genes are TRBV11-2 and TRBJ1-1, with 7 bases lining up with TRBD1. Germline CDR1 and CDR2: SGHAT and FQNNGV. This CDR3 spans 18 amino acids. J lost 4 bases, V lost 0 bases, and 14 bases had no gene match. CDR3 loop: CASSLDQAGGKRTTEAFF. CDR3 coding DNA: TGTGCCAGCAGCTTAGATCAGGCAGGGGGGAAACGGACCACTGAAGCTTTCTTT.

J is TRBJ2-5 and V is TRBV5-4; 9 nucleotides line up with TRBD1. V was clipped by 2 bases and J by 5 bases; unmatched bases: 4. The germline V gene has CDR1 SGHNT and CDR2 YYREEE (reference sequence). The CDR3 consists of 14 residues. The CDR3 DNA sequence: TGTGCCAGCAGCTTAGGACAGGGGCGGGAGACCCAGTACTTC. This codes for CASSLGQGRETQYF.

V gene TRBV6-6 combines with J gene TRBJ1-4, with TRBD1 matching over 7 bases. With V trimmed by 2 bases and J by 10 bases, 7 bases remained unmatched. The length of the CDR3 is 14 residues. CDR1 is MNHNY, CDR2 SVGAGI, per germline (reference sequence). The CDR3 DNA reads TGTGCCAGCAGTTACCGAGGGGGCTTGGGAAAACTGTTTTTT. It yields the protein CASSYRGGLGKLFF.

The rearrangement uses TRBV10-3 and TRBJ2-5; possible D gene TRBD1, 6 bases. Germline V CDR1 and CDR2: ENHRY, SYGVKD. Deletions cut 2 bases from V and 9 bases from J, with 16 bases between. CDR3 length: 14 amino acids. CDR3 loop: CAISEGQGPGAQYF. The CDR3, as DNA: TGTGCCATCAGTGAGGGGCAGGGACCAGGGGCCCAGTACTTC.

The chain links TRBV9 to TRBJ1-6; D unclear. The CDR3 has 16 residues. V dropped 4 bases and J dropped 3 bases, with 14 bases sitting between them. Germline CDR1 reads SGDLS; CDR2 reads YYNGEE. The CDR3 reads CASSPRGGIYNSPLHF. The CDR3 coding sequence is TGTGCCAGCAGCCCCCGGGGAGGAATCTATAATTCACCCCTCCACTTT. Full variable domain (missing parts from reference TRBV9 and TRBJ1-6): DSGVTQTPKHLITATGQRVTLRCSPRSGDLSVYWYQQSLDQGLQFLIQYYNGEERAKGNILERFSAQQFPDLHSELNLSSLELGDSALYFCASSPRGGIYNSPLHFGNGTRLTVT.

The V call is TRBV21-1, the J call TRBJ1-4. TRBV21-1 is tagged as a pseudogene. This CDR3 region has 17 residues. Here the CDR3 DNA reads TGTGCCAGCAGCAAAAACGAGGGCGTGCGGGCTAATGAAAAACTGTTTTTT. As protein: CASSKNEGVRANEKLFF.

This clone was seen a few times. This chain links TRBV7-2 with TRBJ2-1; no reliable D call. Per the germline V gene, CDR1 is SGHTA and CDR2 is FQGNSA. There are 16 residues in the CDR3. The germline V and J ends were trimmed by 1 base and 5 bases, with 15 bases remaining between them. CDR3 sequence: CASSLELGSRHNEQFF. CDR3 bases: TGTGCCAGCAGCTTAGAGCTAGGCTCGCGTCACAATGAGCAGTTCTTC.

The V and J genes are TRBV9 and TRBJ1-1, with no clear D. The germline V gene encodes CDR1 SGDLS and CDR2 YYNGEE. The CDR3 length is 14 residues. V was trimmed by 0 bases and J by 1 base, leaving 7 bases between them. The CDR3 region has the DNA TGTGCCAGCAGCGTAGTGGAGGGGAACACTGAAGCTTTCTTT. It encodes CASSVVEGNTEAFF. The variable domain in full, completed from reference TRBV9 and TRBJ1-1, reads DSGVTQTPKHLITATGQRVTLRCSPRSGDLSVYWYQQSLDQGLQFLIQYYNGEERAKGNILERFSAQQFPDLHSELNLSSLELGDSALYFCASSVVEGNTEAFFGQGTRLTVV.

This chain joins TRBV28 and TRBJ2-7; TRBD1 matches 8 bases. V shed 5 bases, J shed 7 bases, and the junction held 13 bases outside the gene matches. CDR3 size: 15 residues. Germline V gene lookup returns CDR1 MDHEN and CDR2 SYDVKM. The CDR3 DNA reads TGTGCCAGCAGTCACCCGACAGGGGTTGTGATTGAGCAGTACTTC. It encodes CASSHPTGVVIEQYF.

The rearrangement links TRBV29-1 to TRBJ2-3; TRBD1 matches at 9 bases. CDR1 SQVTM and CDR2 ANQGSEA come from the germline V gene. V was clipped by 0 bases and J by 4 bases; unmatched bases: 11. The length of the CDR3 is 17 residues. CDR3 in amino acids: CSVEDRFGTGNPDTQYF. The CDR3 region has the DNA TGCAGCGTTGAAGATCGATTCGGGACAGGGAATCCAGATACGCAGTATTTT.

As for this clone: The sample holds other DNA sequences that translate to the same CDR3. The chain combines TRBV2 with TRBJ2-3; D is perhaps TRBD2 (5 bases). Trimming cost V 4 bases and J 2 bases, with 13 bases left between them. The CDR3 spans 15 residues. Germline values: CDR1 SNHLY, CDR2 FYNNEI. CDR3 sequence: CASSAQRPITDTQYF. CDR3 sequence (DNA): TGTGCCAGCAGTGCCCAGCGGCCTATCACAGATACGCAGTATTTT.

The genes are TRBV5-1 and TRBJ2-5; 9 bases align to TRBD2. Trimming cost V 1 base and J 5 bases; bases outside gene matches: 9. Germline V CDR1 and CDR2: SGHRS, YFSETQ. The length of the CDR3 is 16 residues. The CDR3 nucleotides are TGCGCCAGCAGCTTGTATAGCGGGAGATCTGTGGAGACCCAGTACTTC. It encodes CASSLYSGRSVETQYF. Together with reference TRBV5-1 and TRBJ2-5, the CDR3 gives the full variable domain: KAGVTQTPRYLIKTRGQQVTLSCSPISGHRSVSWYQQTPGQGLQFLFEYFSETQRNKGNFPGRFSGRQFSNSRSEMNVSTLELGDSALYLCASSLYSGRSVETQYFGPGTRLLVL.

The count of this clone is one. DNA of the CDR3: TGTGCCAGTCGCTCTGGGGGACAGAACACTGAAGCTTTCTTT. Encoded protein: CASRSGGQNTEAFF. The chain combines TRBV28 with TRBJ1-1, with D maybe TRBD1 (6 bases). V was pared by 9 bases and J by 1 base, with 15 bases between. The CDR3 spans 14 residues. The germline CDR1 and CDR2 sequences are MDHEN and SYDVKM. Full variable domain (missing parts from reference TRBV28 and TRBJ1-1): DVKVTQSSRYLVKRTGEKVFLECVQDMDHENMFWYRQDPGLGLRLIYFSYDVKMKEKGDIPEGYSVSREKKERFSLILESASTNQTSMYLCASRSGGQNTEAFFGQGTRLTVV.

The chain joins TRBV19 to TRBJ2-5; D possibly corresponds to TRBD2 (5 bases). The CDR3 is 13 amino acids. Between the trimmed V and J ends, which lost 1 base and 5 bases, there was a span of 8 bases. Germline lookup yields CDR1 LNHDA and CDR2 SQIVND (reference sequence). The CDR3 DNA reads TGTGCCAGTAGTATAGGGACTCGCGAGACCCAGTACTTC. The encoded protein is CASSIGTRETQYF.

V is TRBV28 and J is TRBJ1-2; TRBD1 matches 7 bases. With 5 bases clipped from V and 4 bases from J, the junction kept 13 bases outside the gene matches. The CDR3 sequence is 16 residues long. Germline loops: CDR1 MDHEN, CDR2 SYDVKM. CDR3 in amino acids: CASSPGWGRGVYGYTF. CDR3 DNA: TGTGCCAGCAGTCCTGGATGGGGCAGGGGGGTCTATGGCTACACCTTC.

This chain joins TRBV4-2 and TRBJ1-6; maybe TRBD1 (5 bases). The CDR3 is made up of 14 amino acids. Per the germline V gene, CDR1 is LGHNA and CDR2 is YNFKEQ. Trimming shortened V by 0 bases and J by 8 bases, and 8 bases separated the two germline ends. The CDR3 sequence is CASSQEVGDSPLHF. The CDR3 DNA is TGTGCCAGCAGCCAAGAGGTAGGGGATTCACCCCTCCACTTT.

The genes are TRBV19 and TRBJ2-2; weak D call: TRBD2 (6 bases). The CDR3 consists of 14 residues. Trimming removed 6 bases from V and 2 bases from J, with 10 bases in between. CDR1 is LNHDA, CDR2 SQIVND, per germline (reference sequence). CDR3: CASRTRTNTGELFF. DNA for the CDR3: TGTGCCAGTAGGACTAGAACTAACACCGGGGAGCTGTTTTTT. The full variable domain, completed using reference TRBV19 and TRBJ2-2, is DGGITQSPKYLFRKEGQNVTLSCEQNLNHDAMYWYRQDPGQGLRLIYYSQIVNDFQKGDIAEGYSVSREKKESFPLTVTSAQKNPTAFYLCASRTRTNTGELFFGEGSRLTVL.

The chain carries TRBV6-2 or TRBV6-3 and TRBJ1-5; weak D call: TRBD1 (5 bases). V was shortened by 4 bases and J by 1 base, with 11 bases between the two germline ends. The germline gives CDR1 MNHEY, CDR2 SVGEGT. The length of the CDR3 is 15 residues. The CDR3 sequence: CASSSTVWSNQPQHF. The CDR3 DNA sequence: TGTGCCAGCAGTTCGACAGTTTGGAGCAATCAGCCCCAGCATTTT.

The chain employs TRBV7-9 and TRBJ2-1, with 11 bases aligning to TRBD2. The length of the CDR3 is 16 residues. The V gene's germline CDR1 is SEHNR and CDR2 FQNEAQ (reference sequence). V was clipped by 5 bases and J by 1 base; unmatched bases: 4. The CDR3 DNA reads TGTGCCAGCAGCCTTAGCGGGAGGGGATCCTACAATGAGCAGTTCTTC. It codes for CASSLSGRGSYNEQFF. The complete variable domain, with remaining parts taken from reference TRBV7-9 and TRBJ2-1, reads DTGVSQNPRHKITKRGQNVTFRCDPISEHNRLYWYRQTLGQGPEFLTYFQNEAQLEKSRLLSDRFSAERPKGSFSTLEIQRTEQGDSAMYLCASSLSGRGSYNEQFFGPGTRLTVL.

The chain recombines TRBV5-1 with TRBJ1-1; no definite D call. CDR3 size: 14 residues. Deletions cut 0 bases from V and 9 bases from J, with 15 bases between. Germline lookup yields CDR1 SGHRS and CDR2 YFSETQ. For the CDR3, the DNA is TGCGCCAGCAGCTTGGAGGGTAGTCCGGGGAAAGCTTTCTTT. It is translated as CASSLEGSPGKAFF.

The V call is TRBV29-1, the J call TRBJ1-2; D not certain. Trimming took 5 bases from V and 6 from J, leaving 13 bases between them. The CDR3 spans 12 residues. CDR1 is SQVTM, CDR2 ANQGSEA, per germline. The CDR3 nucleotides are TGCAGCGTTTCCCCGGACTCTCATGGCTACACCTTC. The encoded protein is CSVSPDSHGYTF.

A note on this clone: Other DNA sequences in this sample translate to the same CDR3. The chain links TRBV5-1 to TRBJ1-2, with 7 bases that match TRBD1. The CDR3 extends over 13 amino acids. J gave up 6 bases and V 4 bases, and 6 bases lay outside the gene matches. Looked up from germline, CDR1 is SGHRS and CDR2 is YFSETQ. The CDR3, as DNA: TGCGCCAGCAGCCTCGGGCAGGGGGATGGCTACACCTTC. Translation: CASSLGQGDGYTF.

This rearrangement joins TRBV2 to TRBJ1-4; 9 bases fit TRBD1. Germline CDR1 SNHLY, CDR2 FYNNEI. After removal of 5 bases from V and 8 bases from J, the junction contained 9 bases not matched to a gene. The CDR3 totals 15 residues. This CDR3 is CASSSGQGTGEKLFF. Here the CDR3 DNA reads TGTGCCAGCAGTTCCGGACAGGGGACGGGCGAAAAACTGTTTTTT. Full variable domain (remainder filled in from reference TRBV2 and TRBJ1-4): EPEVTQTPSHQVTQMGQEVILRCVPISNHLYFYWYRQILGQKVEFLVSFYNNEISEKSEIFDDQFSVERPDGSNFTLKIRSTKLEDSAMYFCASSSGQGTGEKLFFGSGTQLSVL.